The T cell receptor beta chain under discussion was sequenced for a study of cytomegalovirus exposure and HLA in healthy donors. Study in general: A previous analysis identified about 110 million unique TCR beta sequences derived from some 200 million T cells.

This clone has only a few counts. PCR primers comprised 60 Vbeta and 13 Jbeta primers. In the original processing: Unique TCR beta chains numbered around 80 million in a later analysis, with around 11 million shared. Sequenced by immunoSEQ multiplex PCR; TCRdb stores in-frame clones only, minus some. Clone size and V and J calls were adopted from that table, with D and trimming inferred from the DNA. The data hold 120,000 to 150,000 clones, with approximately 73% observed a single time. The CDR3 has 12 residues. CDR1 and CDR2 (germline): MNHNS, SASEGT. V lost 1 base to trimming and J lost 6 bases, with 4 bases between them.

This chain uses TRBV6-1 with TRBJ1-5, with D hard to call. This TCR was recovered from a woman aged 40 to 50 in good health and CMV-seronegative. Sequenced sample: PBMCs. CDR3 in amino acids: CASSEVSQPQHF. As DNA, the CDR3 is TGTGCCAGCAGTGAAGTCAGTCAGCCCCAGCATTTT.